Sequencing of this TCR beta chain was carried out in a study of T cells expressing NK-cell markers. Study in general: Within the sequenced cohort of eight donors, seven exhibited HCMV seropositivity and one was seronegative. Broader study findings: Over 5 donors carried dominant NKG2C+ clonotypes that made up roughly 1.0-8% of their CD8+ T cells. Once again these clonotypes came out on top in the CD3+CD56-NKG2C+ fraction of several donors.

With the 5' RACE reads reprocessed, TCRdb shows one record per CDR3 protein and no DNA. In all, the sample yields approximately 150,000 distinct CDR3 sequences. As regards this clonotype: Its matching antigen is unknown.

The CDR3 runs to 14 residues. Looked up from germline, CDR1 is LGHNA and CDR2 is YNFKEQ. The chain is built from TRBV4-2 and TRBJ2-5; TCRdb gives TRBD1 as the D gene, but with no DNA this cannot be confirmed. The material sequenced was blood T cells: a sorted CD56 or NKG2C T cell subset, CD4+ or CD8+ T cells, or bulk PBMC T cells (not recorded which). The TCR sequence derives from a man between 18 and 35 years old in good health. CDR3 in amino acids: CASSRTGERETQYF.